Below, one T cell receptor (beta chain) is given with its context. These data come from a study of blood T cell repertoires in COVID-19. Overall study context: Both acute and convalescent COVID-19 samples were obtained from the United States, Italy and Spain.

Libraries were prepared by immunoSEQ multiplex PCR; TCRdb keeps only in-frame clonotypes and omits some of them. The table has 200,000 to 250,000 clones, about 80% seen once; the top ten hold more than 2%. Trimming removed 2 bases at V and 8 bases at J, with 15 bases between. The CDR3 consists of 14 residues. Germline CDR1 and CDR2: MNHEY and SVGAGI. This clonotype originated in a woman in her sixties with acute or convalescent COVID-19. J is TRBJ1-2 and V is TRBV6-5; D is perhaps TRBD1 (5 bases). The sequenced material came from peripheral blood. CDR3 sequence (DNA): TGTGCCAGCAGTTACGAAGGGGCATCGTCCGGCTACACCTTC. Residues: CASSYEGASSGYTF.